The clone carrying this TCR beta chain is a singleton in its sample. Libraries were prepared by immunoSEQ multiplex PCR; TCRdb keeps only in-frame clonotypes and omits some of them. The profile shows 300,000 to 350,000 clones, around 90% of them singletons. These data are taken from a study of blood T cell repertoires in COVID-19. This sequence originates from a woman aged 25-40 years with COVID-19, enrolled during active disease. Specimen: peripheral blood.

The CDR3 loop is CASSQVATDSHYGYTF. DNA for the CDR3: TGCGCCAGCAGCCAAGTTGCCACGGACAGCCACTATGGCTACACCTTC. The chain combines TRBV4-1 with TRBJ1-2; perhaps TRBD1 as D (6 bases). CDR3 length equals 16 residues. V was clipped by 1 base and J by 3 bases, with 15 bases between them. Germline V gene lookup returns CDR1 MGHRA and CDR2 YSYEKL.